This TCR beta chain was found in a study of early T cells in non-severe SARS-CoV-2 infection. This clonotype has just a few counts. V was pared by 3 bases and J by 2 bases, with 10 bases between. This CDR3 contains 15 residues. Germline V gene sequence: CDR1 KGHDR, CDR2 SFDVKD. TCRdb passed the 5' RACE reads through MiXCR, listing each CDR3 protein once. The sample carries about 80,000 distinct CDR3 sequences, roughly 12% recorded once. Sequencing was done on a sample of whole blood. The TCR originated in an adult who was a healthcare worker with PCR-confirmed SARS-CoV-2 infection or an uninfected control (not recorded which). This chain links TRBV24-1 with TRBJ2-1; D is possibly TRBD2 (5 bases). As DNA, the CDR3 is TGTGCCACCAGTGATAGCCTAGCCCCCTACAATGAGCAGTTCTTC. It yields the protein CATSDSLAPYNEQFF.